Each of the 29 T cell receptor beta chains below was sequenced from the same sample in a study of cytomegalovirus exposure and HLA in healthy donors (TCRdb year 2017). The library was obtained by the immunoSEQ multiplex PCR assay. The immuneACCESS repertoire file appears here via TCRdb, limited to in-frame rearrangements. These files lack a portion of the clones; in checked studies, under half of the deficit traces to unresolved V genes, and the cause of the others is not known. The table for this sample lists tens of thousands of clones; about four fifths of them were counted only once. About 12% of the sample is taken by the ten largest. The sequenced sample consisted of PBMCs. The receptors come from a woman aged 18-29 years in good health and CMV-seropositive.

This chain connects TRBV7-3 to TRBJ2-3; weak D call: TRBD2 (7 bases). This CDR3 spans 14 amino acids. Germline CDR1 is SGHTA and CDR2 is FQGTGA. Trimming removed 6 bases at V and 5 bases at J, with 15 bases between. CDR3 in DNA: TGTGCCAGCAGACTAACAGGGAGGGGAGATACGCAGTATTTT. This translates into CASRLTGRGDTQYF.

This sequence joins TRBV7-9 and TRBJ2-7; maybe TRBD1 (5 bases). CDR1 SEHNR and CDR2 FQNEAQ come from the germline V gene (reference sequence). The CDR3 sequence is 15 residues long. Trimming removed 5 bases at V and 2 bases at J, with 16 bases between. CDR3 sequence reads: CASSPGTQGTYEQYF. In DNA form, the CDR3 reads TGTGCCAGCAGCCCCGGAACCCAGGGAACCTACGAGCAGTACTTC.

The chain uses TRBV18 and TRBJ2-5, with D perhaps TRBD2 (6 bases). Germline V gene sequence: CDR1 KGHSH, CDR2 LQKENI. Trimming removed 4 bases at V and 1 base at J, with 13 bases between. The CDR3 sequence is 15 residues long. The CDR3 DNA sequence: TGTGCCAGCTCACAAGATAGCGGAACCCAAGAGACCCAGTACTTC. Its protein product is CASSQDSGTQETQYF. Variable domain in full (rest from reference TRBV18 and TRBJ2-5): NAGVMQNPRHLVRRRGQEARLRCSPMKGHSHVYWYRQLPEEGLKFMVYLQKENIIDESGMPKERFSAEFPKEGPSILRIQQVVRGDSAAYFCASSQDSGTQETQYFGPGTRLLVL.

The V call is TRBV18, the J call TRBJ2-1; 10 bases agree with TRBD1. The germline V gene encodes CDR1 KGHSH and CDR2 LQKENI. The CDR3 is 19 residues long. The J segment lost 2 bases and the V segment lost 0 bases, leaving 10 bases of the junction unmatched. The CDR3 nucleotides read TGTGCCAGCTCACCACCGGGACAGGGGACAATCTCTACCTACAATGAGCAGTTCTTC. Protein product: CASSPPGQGTISTYNEQFF.

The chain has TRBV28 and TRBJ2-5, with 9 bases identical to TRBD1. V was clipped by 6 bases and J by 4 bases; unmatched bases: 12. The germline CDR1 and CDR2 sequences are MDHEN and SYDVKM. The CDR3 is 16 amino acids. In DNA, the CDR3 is TGTGCCAGCAGCTTACCCGGGACAGGGCGGAGAGAGACCCAGTACTTC. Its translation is CASSLPGTGRRETQYF.

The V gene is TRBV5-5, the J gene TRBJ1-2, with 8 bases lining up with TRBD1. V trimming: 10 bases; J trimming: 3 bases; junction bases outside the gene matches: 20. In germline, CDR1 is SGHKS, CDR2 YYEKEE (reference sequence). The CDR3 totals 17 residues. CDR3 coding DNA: TGTGCCTGTGCCGCAGGGGGCCGGATGGTCGATGACTATGGCTACACCTTC. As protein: CACAAGGRMVDDYGYTF.

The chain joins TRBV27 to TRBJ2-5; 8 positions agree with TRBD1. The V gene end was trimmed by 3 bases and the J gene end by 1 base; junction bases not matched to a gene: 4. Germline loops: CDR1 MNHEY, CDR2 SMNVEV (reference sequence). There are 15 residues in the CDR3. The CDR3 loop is CASSFDGQGQETQYF. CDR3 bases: TGTGCCAGCAGTTTTGACGGACAGGGCCAAGAGACCCAGTACTTC.

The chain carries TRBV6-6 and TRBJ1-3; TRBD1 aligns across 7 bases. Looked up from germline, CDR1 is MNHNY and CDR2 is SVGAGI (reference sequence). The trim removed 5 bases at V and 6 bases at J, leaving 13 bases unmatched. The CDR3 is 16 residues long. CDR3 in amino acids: CASSGRTGNRPNTIYF. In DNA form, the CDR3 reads TGTGCCAGCAGTGGTCGGACAGGTAACCGACCAAACACCATATATTTT.

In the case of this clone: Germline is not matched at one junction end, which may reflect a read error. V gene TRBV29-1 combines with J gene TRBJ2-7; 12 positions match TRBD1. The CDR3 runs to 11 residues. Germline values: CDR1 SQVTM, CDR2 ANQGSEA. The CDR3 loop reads CSVGTGGFRDF. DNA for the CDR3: TGCAGCGTGGGGACAGGGGGCTTCAGGGACTTC.

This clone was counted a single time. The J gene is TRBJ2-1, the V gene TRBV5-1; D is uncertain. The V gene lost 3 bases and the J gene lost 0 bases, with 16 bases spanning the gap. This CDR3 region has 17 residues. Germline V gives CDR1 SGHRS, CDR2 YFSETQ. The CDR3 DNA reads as TGCGCCAGCAGCTGGGCAACACGGCAGAGCTCCTACAATGAGCAGTTCTTC. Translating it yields CASSWATRQSSYNEQFF. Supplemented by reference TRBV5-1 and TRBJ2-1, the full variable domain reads KAGVTQTPRYLIKTRGQQVTLSCSPISGHRSVSWYQQTPGQGLQFLFEYFSETQRNKGNFPGRFSGRQFSNSRSEMNVSTLELGDSALYLCASSWATRQSSYNEQFFGPGTRLTVL.

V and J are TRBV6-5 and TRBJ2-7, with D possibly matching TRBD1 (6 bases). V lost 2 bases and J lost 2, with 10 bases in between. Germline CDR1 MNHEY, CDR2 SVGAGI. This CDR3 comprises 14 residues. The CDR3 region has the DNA TGTGCCAGCAGTTACACAGGGACCGCCTACGAGCAGTACTTC. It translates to CASSYTGTAYEQYF.

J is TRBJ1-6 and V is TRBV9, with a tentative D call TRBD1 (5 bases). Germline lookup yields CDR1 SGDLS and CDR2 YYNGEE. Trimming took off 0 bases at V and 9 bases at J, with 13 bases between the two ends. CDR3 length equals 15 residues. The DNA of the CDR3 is TGTGCCAGCAGCGTAGCTACAAGGGGTAGTTCACCCCTCCACTTT. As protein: CASSVATRGSSPLHF.

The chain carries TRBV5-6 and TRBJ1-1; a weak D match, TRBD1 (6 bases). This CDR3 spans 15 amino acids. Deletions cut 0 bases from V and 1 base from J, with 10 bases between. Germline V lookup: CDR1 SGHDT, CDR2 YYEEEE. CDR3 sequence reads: CASSLASGANTEAFF. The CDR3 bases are TGTGCCAGCAGCTTGGCCTCAGGGGCGAACACTGAAGCTTTCTTT.

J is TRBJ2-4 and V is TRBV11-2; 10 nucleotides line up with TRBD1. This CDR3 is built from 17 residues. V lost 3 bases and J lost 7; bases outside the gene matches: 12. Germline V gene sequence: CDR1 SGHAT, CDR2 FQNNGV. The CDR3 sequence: CASSLIRQGALRNIQYF. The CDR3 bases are TGTGCCAGCAGCTTGATACGACAGGGGGCTTTGAGGAACATTCAGTACTTC.

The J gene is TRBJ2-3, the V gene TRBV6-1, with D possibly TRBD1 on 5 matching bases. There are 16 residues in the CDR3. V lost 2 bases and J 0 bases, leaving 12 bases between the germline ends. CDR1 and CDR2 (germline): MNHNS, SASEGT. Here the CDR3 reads CASSEWGLLSTDTQYF. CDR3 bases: TGTGCCAGCAGTGAATGGGGCCTTCTTAGCACAGATACGCAGTATTTT.

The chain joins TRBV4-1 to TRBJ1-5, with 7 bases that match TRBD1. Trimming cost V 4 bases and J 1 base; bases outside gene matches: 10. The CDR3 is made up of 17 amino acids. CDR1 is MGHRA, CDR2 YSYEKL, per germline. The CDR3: CASSPFFEGASNQPQHF. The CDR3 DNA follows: TGCGCCAGCAGCCCCTTTTTTGAGGGGGCGAGCAATCAGCCCCAGCATTTT.

The CDR3, as DNA: TGTGCCAGCAGCCGCAGGGGGCTCGCTAATGAAAAACTGTTTTTT. Residues: CASSRRGLANEKLFF. V usage is TRBV7-6 and J usage is TRBJ1-4; 8 positions agree with TRBD1. V lost 5 bases to trimming and J lost 3 bases; unmatched junction nucleotides: 5. The V gene's germline CDR1 is SGHVS and CDR2 FNYEAQ. The CDR3 has 15 residues. Together with reference TRBV7-6 and TRBJ1-4, the CDR3 gives the full variable domain: GAGVSQSPRYKVTKRGQDVALRCDPISGHVSLYWYRQALGQGPEFLTYFNYEAQQDKSGLPNDRFSAERPEGSISTLTIQRTEQRDSAMYRCASSRRGLANEKLFFGSGTQLSVL.

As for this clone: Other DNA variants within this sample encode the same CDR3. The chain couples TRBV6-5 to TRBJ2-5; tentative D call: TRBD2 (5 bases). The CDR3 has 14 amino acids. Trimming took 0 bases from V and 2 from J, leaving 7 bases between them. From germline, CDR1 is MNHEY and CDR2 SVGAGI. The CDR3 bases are TGTGCCAGCAGTTACTCGCGCGGGCAAGAGACCCAGTACTTC. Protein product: CASSYSRGQETQYF.

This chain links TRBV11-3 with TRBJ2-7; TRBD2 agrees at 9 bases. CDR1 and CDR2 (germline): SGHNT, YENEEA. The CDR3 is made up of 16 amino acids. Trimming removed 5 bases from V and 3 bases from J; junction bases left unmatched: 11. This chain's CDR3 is CASSPGGSGGNYEQYF. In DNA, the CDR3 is TGTGCCAGCAGCCCAGGCGGCAGCGGGGGGAACTACGAGCAGTACTTC.

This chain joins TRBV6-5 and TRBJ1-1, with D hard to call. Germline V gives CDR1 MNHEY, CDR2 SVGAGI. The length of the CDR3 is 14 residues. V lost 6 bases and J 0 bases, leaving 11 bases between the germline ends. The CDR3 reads CASSRRPVNTEAFF. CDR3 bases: TGTGCCAGCAGCCGGAGGCCGGTGAACACTGAAGCTTTCTTT.

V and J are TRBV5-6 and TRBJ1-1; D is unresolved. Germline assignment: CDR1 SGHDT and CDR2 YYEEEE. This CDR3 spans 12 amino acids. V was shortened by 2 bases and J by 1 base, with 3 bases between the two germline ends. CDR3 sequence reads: CASSFRNTEAFF. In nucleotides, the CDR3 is TGTGCCAGCAGCTTTAGGAACACTGAAGCTTTCTTT.

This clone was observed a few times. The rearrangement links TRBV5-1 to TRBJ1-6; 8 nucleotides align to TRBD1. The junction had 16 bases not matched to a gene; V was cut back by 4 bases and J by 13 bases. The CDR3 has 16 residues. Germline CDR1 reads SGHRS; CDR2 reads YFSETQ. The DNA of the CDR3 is TGCGCCAGCAGCCCCCCCATTGGACAGGGTGACGGTCCCCTCCACTTT. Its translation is CASSPPIGQGDGPLHF.

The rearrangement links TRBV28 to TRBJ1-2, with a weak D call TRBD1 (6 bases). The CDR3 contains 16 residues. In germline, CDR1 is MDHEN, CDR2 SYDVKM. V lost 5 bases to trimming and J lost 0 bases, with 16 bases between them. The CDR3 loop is CASSPPGQFANYGYTF. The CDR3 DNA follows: TGTGCCAGCAGTCCTCCAGGACAGTTTGCTAACTATGGCTACACCTTC.

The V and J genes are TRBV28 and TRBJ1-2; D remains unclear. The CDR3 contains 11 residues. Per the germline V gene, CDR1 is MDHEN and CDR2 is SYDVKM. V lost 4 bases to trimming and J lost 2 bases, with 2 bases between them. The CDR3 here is CASSSNYGYTF. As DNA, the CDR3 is TGTGCCAGCAGTTCGAACTATGGCTACACCTTC.

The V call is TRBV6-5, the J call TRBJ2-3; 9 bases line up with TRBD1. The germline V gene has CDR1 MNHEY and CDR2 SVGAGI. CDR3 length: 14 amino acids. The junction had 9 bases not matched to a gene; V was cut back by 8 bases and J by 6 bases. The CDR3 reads CASRQTGGPDTQYF. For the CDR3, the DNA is TGTGCCAGCCGACAGACAGGGGGTCCCGATACGCAGTATTTT.

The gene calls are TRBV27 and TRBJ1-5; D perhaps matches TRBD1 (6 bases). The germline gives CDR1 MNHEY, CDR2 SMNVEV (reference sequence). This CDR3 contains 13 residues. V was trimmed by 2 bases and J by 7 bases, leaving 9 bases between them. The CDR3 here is CASSLKGDQPQHF. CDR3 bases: TGTGCCAGCAGTTTAAAGGGGGACCAGCCCCAGCATTTT.

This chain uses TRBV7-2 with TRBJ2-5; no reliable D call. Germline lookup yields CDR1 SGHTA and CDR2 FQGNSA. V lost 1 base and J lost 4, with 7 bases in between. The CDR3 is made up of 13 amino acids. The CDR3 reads CASSLGLGETQYF. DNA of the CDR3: TGTGCCAGCAGCTTAGGTCTAGGAGAGACCCAGTACTTC. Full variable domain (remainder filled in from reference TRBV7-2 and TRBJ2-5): GAGVSQSPSNKVTEKGKDVELRCDPISGHTALYWYRQSLGQGLEFLIYFQGNSAPDKSGLPSDRFSAERTGGSVSTLTIQRTQQEDSAVYLCASSLGLGETQYFGPGTRLLVL.

The CDR3 region is CASSARTGVGQRARELFF. The CDR3 DNA sequence: TGTGCCAGCAGCGCGAGGACAGGGGTGGGCCAGAGGGCTAGGGAGCTGTTTTTT. This chain joins TRBV9 and TRBJ2-2; TRBD1 matches at 9 bases. The CDR3 contains 18 residues. Per germline, CDR1 SGDLS and CDR2 YYNGEE. The V and J ends lost 3 bases and 9 bases, in that order; junction bases with no gene match: 18. Full variable domain (outside the CDR3, taken from reference TRBV9 and TRBJ2-2): DSGVTQTPKHLITATGQRVTLRCSPRSGDLSVYWYQQSLDQGLQFLIQYYNGEERAKGNILERFSAQQFPDLHSELNLSSLELGDSALYFCASSARTGVGQRARELFFGEGSRLTVL.

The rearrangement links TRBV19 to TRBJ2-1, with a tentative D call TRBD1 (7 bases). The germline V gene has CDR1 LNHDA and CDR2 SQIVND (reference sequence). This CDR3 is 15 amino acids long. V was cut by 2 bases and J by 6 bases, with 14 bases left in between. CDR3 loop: CASSIQGGRGNEQFF. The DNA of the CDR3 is TGTGCCAGTAGTATACAGGGGGGACGGGGCAATGAGCAGTTCTTC.